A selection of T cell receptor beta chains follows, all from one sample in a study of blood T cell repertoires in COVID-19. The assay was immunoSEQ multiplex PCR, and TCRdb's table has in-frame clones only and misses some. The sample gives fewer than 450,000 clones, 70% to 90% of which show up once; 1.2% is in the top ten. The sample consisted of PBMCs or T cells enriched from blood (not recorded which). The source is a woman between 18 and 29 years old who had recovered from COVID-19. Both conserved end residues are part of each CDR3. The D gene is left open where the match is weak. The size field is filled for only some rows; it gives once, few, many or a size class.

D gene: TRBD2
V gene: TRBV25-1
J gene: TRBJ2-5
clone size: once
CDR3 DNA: TGTGCCAGCAGGCGGGGGACCCAAGAGACCCAGTACTTC
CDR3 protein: CASRRGTQETQYF

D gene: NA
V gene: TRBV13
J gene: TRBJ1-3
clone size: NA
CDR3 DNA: TGTGCCAGCAGTCCTTTCTCTGGAAACACCATATATTTT
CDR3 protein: CASSPFSGNTIYF

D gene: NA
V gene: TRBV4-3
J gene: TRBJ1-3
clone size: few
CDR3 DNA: TGCGCCAGCAGCCAAGAGCGGACAGCTGGAAACACCATATATTTT
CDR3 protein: CASSQERTAGNTIYF

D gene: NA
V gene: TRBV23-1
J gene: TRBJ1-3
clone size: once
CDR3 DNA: TGCGCCAGCAGTCAATCGAGGCGGGGTTCTGGAAACACCATATATTTT
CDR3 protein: CASSQSRRGSGNTIYF

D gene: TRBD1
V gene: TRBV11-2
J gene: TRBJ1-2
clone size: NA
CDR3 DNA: TGTGCCAGCAGCCAAAACAGGGGGCTGGGCTACACCTTC
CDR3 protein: CASSQNRGLGYTF

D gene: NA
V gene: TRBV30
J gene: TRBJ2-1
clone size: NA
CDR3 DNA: TGTGCCTGGAGACTGAGGGCTTACAATGAGCAGTTCTTC
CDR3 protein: CAWRLRAYNEQFF

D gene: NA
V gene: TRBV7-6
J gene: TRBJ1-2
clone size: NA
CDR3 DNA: TGTGCCAGCAGCTTAAGTTACGGGACGGAGGGAGATGGCTACACCTTC
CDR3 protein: CASSLSYGTEGDGYTF

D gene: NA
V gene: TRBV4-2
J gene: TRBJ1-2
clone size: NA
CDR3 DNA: TGTGCCAGCAGCCAAGGGACAGTTGATGGCTACACCTTC
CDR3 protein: CASSQGTVDGYTF

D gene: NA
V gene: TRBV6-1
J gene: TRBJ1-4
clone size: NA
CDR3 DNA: TGTGCCAGCAGTGATTCGCCGGCAACTAATGAAAAACTGTTTTTT
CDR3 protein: CASSDSPATNEKLFF

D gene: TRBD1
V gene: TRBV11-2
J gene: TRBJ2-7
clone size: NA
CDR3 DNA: TGTGCCAGCAGCGTAACAGGGGCCGACATATACGAGCAGTACTTC
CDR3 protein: CASSVTGADIYEQYF

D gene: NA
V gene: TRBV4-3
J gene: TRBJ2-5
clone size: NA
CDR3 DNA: TGCGCCAGCAGCCAAGAGGTCAGCCAGGGTAAAGAGACCCAGTACTTC
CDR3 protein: CASSQEVSQGKETQYF

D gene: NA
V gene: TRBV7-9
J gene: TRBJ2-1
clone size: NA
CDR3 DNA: TGTGCCAGCAGCTCGCGTCAACGTGAGACTCGGAATGAGCAGTTCTTC
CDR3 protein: CASSSRQRETRNEQFF

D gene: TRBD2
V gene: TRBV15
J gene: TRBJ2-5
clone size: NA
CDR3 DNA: TGTGCCACCAGCAGAGGGACTAGCGGGGATACCTCGAGGACCCAGTACTTC
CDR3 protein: CATSRGTSGDTSRTQYF

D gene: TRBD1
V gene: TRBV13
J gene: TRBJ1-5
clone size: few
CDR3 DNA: TGTGCCAGCAGCTTACAGGGGGATTACGATAGCAATCAGCCCCAGCATTTT
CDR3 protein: CASSLQGDYDSNQPQHF

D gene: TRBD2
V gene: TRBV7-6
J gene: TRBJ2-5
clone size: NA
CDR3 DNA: TGTGCCAGCAGCTTAGCGGGGGGGAACGGGGAGACCCAGTACTTC
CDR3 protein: CASSLAGGNGETQYF

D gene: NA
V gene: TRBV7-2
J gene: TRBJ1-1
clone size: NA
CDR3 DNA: TGTGCCAGCAGCCAATCCCCGGGGAACACTGAAGCTTTCTTT
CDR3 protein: CASSQSPGNTEAFF

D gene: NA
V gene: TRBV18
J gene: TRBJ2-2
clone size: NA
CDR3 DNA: TGTGCCAGCTCACCACAGGGGTCCGGGGAGCTGTTTTTT
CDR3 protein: CASSPQGSGELFF

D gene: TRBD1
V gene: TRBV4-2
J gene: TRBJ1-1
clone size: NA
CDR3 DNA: TGTGCCAGCAGCCAACTAGACAGGGGGCAGAACACTGAAGCTTTCTTT
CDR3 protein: CASSQLDRGQNTEAFF

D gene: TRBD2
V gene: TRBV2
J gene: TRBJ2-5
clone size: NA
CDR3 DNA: TGTGCCAGCAGGACGGCCCGGACTAGCCTAGAGACCCAGTACTTC
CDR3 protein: CASRTARTSLETQYF

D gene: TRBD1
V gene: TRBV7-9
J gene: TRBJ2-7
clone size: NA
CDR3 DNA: TGTGCCAGCAGCTTACCCGGGACAGGGACTTACGAGCAGTACTTC
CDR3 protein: CASSLPGTGTYEQYF

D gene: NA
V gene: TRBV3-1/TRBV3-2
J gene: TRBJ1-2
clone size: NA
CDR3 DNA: TGTGCCAGCAGCCAAGGCCGGGGGTATGGCTACACCTTC
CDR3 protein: CASSQGRGYGYTF

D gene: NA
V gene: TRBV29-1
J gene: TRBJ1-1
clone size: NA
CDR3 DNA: TGCAGCGTTACCGAGACTGAAGCTTTCTTT
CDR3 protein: CSVTETEAFF

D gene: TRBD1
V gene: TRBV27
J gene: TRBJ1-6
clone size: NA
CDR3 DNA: TGTGCCAGCAGTTTTTACAGGGGCCTCTATAATTCACCCCTCCACTTT
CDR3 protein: CASSFYRGLYNSPLHF

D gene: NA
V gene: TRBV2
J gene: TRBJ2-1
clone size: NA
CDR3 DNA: TGTGCCAGCATCCCAGGGGGGAACAATGAGCAGTTCTTC
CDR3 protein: CASIPGGNNEQFF

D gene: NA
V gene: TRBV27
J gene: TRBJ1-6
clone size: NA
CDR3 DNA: TGTGCCAGCAGTATAAGCGGCCCTATGACACCCCTCCACTTT
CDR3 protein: CASSISGPMTPLHF

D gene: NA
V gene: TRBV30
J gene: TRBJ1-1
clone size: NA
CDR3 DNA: TGTGCCTGGGGGCAGGGCGCTGAAGCTTTCTTT
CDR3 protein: CAWGQGAEAFF

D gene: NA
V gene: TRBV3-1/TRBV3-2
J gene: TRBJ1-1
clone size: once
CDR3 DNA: TGTGCCAGCAGCCCTAGAGACGGCACTGAAGCTTTCTTT
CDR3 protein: CASSPRDGTEAFF

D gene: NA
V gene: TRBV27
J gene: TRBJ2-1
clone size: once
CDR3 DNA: TGTGCCAGCTGCAGAGAGACACCGTACAATGAGCAGTTCTTC
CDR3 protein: CASCRETPYNEQFF

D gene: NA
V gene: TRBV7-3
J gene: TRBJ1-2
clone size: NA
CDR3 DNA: TGTGCCAGCAGCTTAATGGGGGAGGAAAGCTATGGCTACACCTTC
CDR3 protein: CASSLMGEESYGYTF

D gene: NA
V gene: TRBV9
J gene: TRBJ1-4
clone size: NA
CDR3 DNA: TGTGCCAGCAGCGTACAGGACTTTAATGAAAAACTGTTTTTT
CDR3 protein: CASSVQDFNEKLFF

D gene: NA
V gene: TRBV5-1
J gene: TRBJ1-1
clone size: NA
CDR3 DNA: TGCGCCAGCAGCTTCCGGGTGAACACTGAAGCTTTCTTT
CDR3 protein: CASSFRVNTEAFF

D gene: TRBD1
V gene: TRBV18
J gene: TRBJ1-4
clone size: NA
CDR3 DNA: TGTGCCAGCTCACCAACCCCGACAGGGTTAGGCGAAAAACTGTTTTTT
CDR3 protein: CASSPTPTGLGEKLFF

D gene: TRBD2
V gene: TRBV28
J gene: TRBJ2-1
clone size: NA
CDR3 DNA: TGTGCCAGCAGTTCCTCCCGCCCCGGACTAGCGGGGGTGTACAATGAGCAGTTCTTC
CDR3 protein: CASSSSRPGLAGVYNEQFF

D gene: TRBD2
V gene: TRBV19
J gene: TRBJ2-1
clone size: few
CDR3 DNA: TGTGCCAGCCGTCGCTCTAGCGGGGGGGATTACAATGAGCAGTTCTTC
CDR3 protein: CASRRSSGGDYNEQFF

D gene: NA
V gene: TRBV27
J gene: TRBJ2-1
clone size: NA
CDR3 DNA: TGTGCCAGCAGTTCTGGCCTCAACCACAATGAGCAGTTCTTC
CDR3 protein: CASSSGLNHNEQFF

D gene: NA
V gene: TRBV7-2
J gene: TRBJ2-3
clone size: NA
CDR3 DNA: TGTGCCAGCAGCTTAGACAGGGTTAATACGCAGTATTTT
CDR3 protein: CASSLDRVNTQYF

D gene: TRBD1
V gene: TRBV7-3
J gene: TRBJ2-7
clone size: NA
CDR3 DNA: TGTGCCAGCAGCTTGGGACAGGGAAGGACCTACGAGCAGTACTTC
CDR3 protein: CASSLGQGRTYEQYF

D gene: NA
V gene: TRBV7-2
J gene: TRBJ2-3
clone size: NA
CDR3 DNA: TGTGCCAGCAGCACAAACACAGATACGCAGTATTTT
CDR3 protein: CASSTNTDTQYF

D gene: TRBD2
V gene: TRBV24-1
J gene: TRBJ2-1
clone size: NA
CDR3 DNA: TGTGCCACCAGCCCTCCTCGGGACTACGACAATGAGCAGTTCTTC
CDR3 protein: CATSPPRDYDNEQFF

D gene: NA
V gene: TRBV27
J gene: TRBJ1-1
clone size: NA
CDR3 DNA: TGTGCCAGCAGTATAGAGCGACAGACTGAAGCTTTCTTT
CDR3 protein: CASSIERQTEAFF

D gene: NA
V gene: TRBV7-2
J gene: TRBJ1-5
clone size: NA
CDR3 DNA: TGTGCCAGCAGCTCTGACGGGATGCCCAATCAGCCCCAGCATTTT
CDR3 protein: CASSSDGMPNQPQHF

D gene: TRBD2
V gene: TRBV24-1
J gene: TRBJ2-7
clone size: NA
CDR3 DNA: TGTGCCACCCGTGCAGCGGGGGGGAACGAGCAGTACTTC
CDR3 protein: CATRAAGGNEQYF

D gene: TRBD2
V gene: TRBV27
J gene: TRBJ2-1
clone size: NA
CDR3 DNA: TGTGCCAGCAGTTTATGGGCTCTAGCGGGGGTCTTGAGCTCCTACAATGAGCAGTTCTTC
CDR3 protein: CASSLWALAGVLSSYNEQFF

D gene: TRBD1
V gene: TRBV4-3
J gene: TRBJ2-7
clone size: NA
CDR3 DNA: TGCGCCAGCGGTTGGGACAGGAGCTCCTACGAGCAGTACTTC
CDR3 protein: CASGWDRSSYEQYF

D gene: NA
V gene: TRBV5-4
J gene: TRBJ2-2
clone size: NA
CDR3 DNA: TGTGCCAGCAGCAGAACAGGGCCCACCGGGGAGCTGTTTTTT
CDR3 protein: CASSRTGPTGELFF

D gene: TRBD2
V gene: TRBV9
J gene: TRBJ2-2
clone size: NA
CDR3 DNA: TGTGCCAGCAGCTCAGGGACTAGCGGGGGGGCCGACGGGGAGCTGTTTTTT
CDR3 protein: CASSSGTSGGADGELFF

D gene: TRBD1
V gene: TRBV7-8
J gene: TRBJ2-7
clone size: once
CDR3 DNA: TGTGCCAGCAGCCAACGGACAGGGGCGCGCGAGCAGTACTTC
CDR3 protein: CASSQRTGAREQYF

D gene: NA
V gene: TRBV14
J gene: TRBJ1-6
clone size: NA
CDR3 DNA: TGTGCCAGCAGCCGACCCGGGACTACCGTTGCCCTCCACTTT
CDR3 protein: CASSRPGTTVALHF

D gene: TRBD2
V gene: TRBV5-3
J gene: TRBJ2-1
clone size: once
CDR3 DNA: TGTGCCAGAAGCTTGGCGGGGGGGCCCTACAATGAGCAGTTCTTC
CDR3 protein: CARSLAGGPYNEQFF

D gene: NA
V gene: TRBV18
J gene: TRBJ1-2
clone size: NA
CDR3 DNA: TGTGCCAGCTCACCACTAGGGGTTGAGCACTATGGCTACACCTTC
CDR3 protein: CASSPLGVEHYGYTF

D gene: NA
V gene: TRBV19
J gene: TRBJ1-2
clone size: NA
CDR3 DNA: TGTGCCAGTAGTACTATGACAGTTAACTATGGCTACACCTTC
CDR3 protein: CASSTMTVNYGYTF

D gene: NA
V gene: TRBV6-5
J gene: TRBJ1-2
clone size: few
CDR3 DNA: TGTGCCAGCAGTTACGGCGGGCCCTATGGCTACACCTTC
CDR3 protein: CASSYGGPYGYTF